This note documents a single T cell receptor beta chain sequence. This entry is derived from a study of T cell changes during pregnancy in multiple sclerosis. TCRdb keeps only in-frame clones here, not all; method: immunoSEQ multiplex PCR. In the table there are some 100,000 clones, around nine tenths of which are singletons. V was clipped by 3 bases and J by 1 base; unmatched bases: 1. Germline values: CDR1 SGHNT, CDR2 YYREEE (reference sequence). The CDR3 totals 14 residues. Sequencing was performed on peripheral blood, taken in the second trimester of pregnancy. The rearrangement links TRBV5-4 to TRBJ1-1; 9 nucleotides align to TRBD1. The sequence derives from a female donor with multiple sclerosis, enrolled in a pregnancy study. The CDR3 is CASSSGQGNTEAFF. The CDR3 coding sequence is TGTGCCAGCAGCTCGGGACAGGGGAACACTGAAGCTTTCTTT.